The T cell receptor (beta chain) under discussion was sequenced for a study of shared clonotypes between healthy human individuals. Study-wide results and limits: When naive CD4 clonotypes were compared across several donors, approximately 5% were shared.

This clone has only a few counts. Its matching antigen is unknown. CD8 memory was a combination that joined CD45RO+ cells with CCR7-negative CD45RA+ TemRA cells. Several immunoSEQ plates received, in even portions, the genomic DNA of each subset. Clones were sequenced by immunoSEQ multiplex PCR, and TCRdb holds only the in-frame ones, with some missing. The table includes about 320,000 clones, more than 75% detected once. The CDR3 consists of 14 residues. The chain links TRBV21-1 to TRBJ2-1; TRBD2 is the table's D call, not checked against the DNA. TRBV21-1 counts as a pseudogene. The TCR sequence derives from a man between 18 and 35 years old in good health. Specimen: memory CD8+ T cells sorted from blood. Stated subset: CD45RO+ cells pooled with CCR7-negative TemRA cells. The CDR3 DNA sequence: TGTGCCAGCAGCAAAGGGAGTATTTCTAGGGAGCAGTTCTTC. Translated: CASSKGSISREQFF.